This entry describes one T cell receptor (beta chain). This sample is drawn from a study of blood T cell repertoires in COVID-19. Study summary: The origin of the acute and convalescent COVID-19 samples was the United States, Italy and Spain. PBMCs, B-cell-depleted T cells, or T cells provided the cDNA or gDNA that made up the material.

Original data processing: It was from reference gene primer amplification that nucleated cell counts were estimated. Clones were sequenced by immunoSEQ multiplex PCR, and TCRdb holds only the in-frame ones, with some missing. That table supplies the V and J calls and clone size; D and trimming were determined from the DNA. The sample records 40,000 to 55,000 clones, approximately 90% being singletons. The clonotype comes from a man between 45 and 60 years old with active COVID-19. The sequenced sample was peripheral blood.

CDR3 amino acids: CASTKNQYF. CDR3 sequence (DNA): TGTGCCAGTACTAAAAACCAGTACTTC. The chain combines TRBV19 with TRBJ2-5; D gene uncertain. The ends were cut back, 7 bases at V and 10 bases at J, with 7 bases in the middle. This CDR3 region has 9 residues. The V gene's germline CDR1 is LNHDA and CDR2 SQIVND (reference sequence).